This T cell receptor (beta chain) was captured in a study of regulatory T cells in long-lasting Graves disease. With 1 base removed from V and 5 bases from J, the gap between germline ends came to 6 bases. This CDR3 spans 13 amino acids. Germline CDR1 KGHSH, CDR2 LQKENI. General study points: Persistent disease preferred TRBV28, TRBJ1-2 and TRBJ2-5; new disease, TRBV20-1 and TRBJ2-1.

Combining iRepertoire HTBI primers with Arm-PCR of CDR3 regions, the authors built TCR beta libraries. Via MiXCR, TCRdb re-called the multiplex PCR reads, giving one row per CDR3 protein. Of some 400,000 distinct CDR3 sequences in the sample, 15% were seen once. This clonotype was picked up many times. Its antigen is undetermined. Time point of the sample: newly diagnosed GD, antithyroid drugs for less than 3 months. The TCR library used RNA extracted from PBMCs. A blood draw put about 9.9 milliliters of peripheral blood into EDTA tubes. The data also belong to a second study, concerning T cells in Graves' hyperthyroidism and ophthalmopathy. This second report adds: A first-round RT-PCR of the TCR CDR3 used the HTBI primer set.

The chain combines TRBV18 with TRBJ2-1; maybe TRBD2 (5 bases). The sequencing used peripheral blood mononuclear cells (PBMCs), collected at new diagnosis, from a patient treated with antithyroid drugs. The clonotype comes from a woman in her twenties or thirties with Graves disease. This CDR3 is CASSPRRDNEQFF. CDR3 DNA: TGTGCCAGCTCACCACGGCGGGACAATGAGCAGTTCTTC. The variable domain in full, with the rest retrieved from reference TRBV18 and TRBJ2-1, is NAGVMQNPRHLVRRRGQEARLRCSPMKGHSHVYWYRQLPEEGLKFMVYLQKENIIDESGMPKERFSAEFPKEGPSILRIQQVVRGDSAAYFCASSPRRDNEQFFGPGTRLTVL.